The 16 T cell receptor beta chains below were found in one sample sequenced in a study of OX40 agonist ivuxolimab in advanced cancers. Libraries were prepared through the immunoSEQ multiplex PCR assay. TCRdb's version of the immuneACCESS table is confined to in-frame rearrangements and falls short of the full clone set. An unresolved V gene accounts for under half of the shortfall where checked; the remainder is of unknown origin. This sample gives approximately 99,000 clones in total; about nine tenths of them show up just once. The top ten clones comprise roughly 5% of the sample. Sequenced material: CD4+ or CD8+ T cells sorted from blood, taken in a trial of the OX40 agonist ivuxolimab. The receptors stem from an adult with an advanced solid tumor such as melanoma, head and neck, liver or kidney cancer.

This clone was seen only a few times. J is TRBJ1-5 and V is TRBV13; 7 positions agree with TRBD1. V was clipped by 5 bases and J by 4 bases; unmatched bases: 5. The length of the CDR3 is 14 residues. Germline V gene sequence: CDR1 PRHDT, CDR2 FYEKMQ (reference sequence). The CDR3 protein is CASSPRDSNQPQHF. The CDR3, as DNA: TGTGCCAGCAGCCCCCGGGACAGTAATCAGCCCCAGCATTTT.

The chain carries TRBV9 and TRBJ2-4; D is unresolved. This CDR3 spans 13 amino acids. Germline assignment: CDR1 SGDLS and CDR2 YYNGEE. The V end was cut by 0 bases, the J end by 2 bases, with 3 bases between. The CDR3 is CASSVDTKNIQYF. Written as DNA, the CDR3 is TGTGCCAGCAGCGTAGATACCAAAAACATTCAGTACTTC.

The chain combines TRBV27 with TRBJ1-5; the D is unclear. Germline V gene lookup returns CDR1 MNHEY and CDR2 SMNVEV (reference sequence). The CDR3 contains 15 residues. V lost 5 bases and J lost 3, with 14 bases in between. The CDR3 reads CASSLHFGDNQPQHF. DNA for the CDR3: TGTGCCAGCAGTCTCCACTTCGGAGACAATCAGCCCCAGCATTTT.

The chain couples TRBV5-8 to TRBJ1-2; D unclear. Germline values: CDR1 SGHTS, CDR2 YDEGEE. This CDR3 region has 13 residues. Trimming shortened V by 4 bases and J by 4 bases, and 11 bases separated the two germline ends. The CDR3 is CASSLRRIYGYTF. CDR3 in DNA: TGTGCCAGCAGCCTACGACGCATCTATGGCTACACCTTC.

The chain has TRBV19 and TRBJ2-7, with 8 bases that match TRBD1. V lost 3 bases and J lost 3; bases outside the gene matches: 4. This CDR3 contains 14 residues. Germline loops: CDR1 LNHDA, CDR2 SQIVND (reference sequence). The CDR3 sequence: CASSIRGQVYEQYF. In DNA form, the CDR3 reads TGTGCCAGTAGTATCAGGGGACAGGTCTACGAGCAGTACTTC.

This clone has more than one count but fewer than ten. J is TRBJ1-2 and V is TRBV2, with D uncertain. The germline V and J ends were trimmed by 3 bases and 13 bases, with 21 bases remaining between them. The CDR3 is made up of 14 amino acids. Germline V CDR1 and CDR2: SNHLY, FYNNEI. The DNA of the CDR3 is TGTGCCAGCAGTGATTGGCAGGAGGAACCCTTGCGCACCTTC. Its translation: CASSDWQEEPLRTF.

The table lists this clone with a count of one. The V call is TRBV7-6, the J call TRBJ2-2; D perhaps matches TRBD1 (5 bases). In germline, CDR1 is SGHVS, CDR2 FNYEAQ. CDR3 size: 15 residues. With 1 base removed from V and 3 bases from J, the gap between germline ends came to 9 bases. The CDR3 DNA follows: TGTGCCAGCAGCTTAGGCCAGGGCGACACCGGGGAGCTGTTTTTT. It translates to CASSLGQGDTGELFF.

The chain has TRBV11-3 and TRBJ2-3, with a possible D match to TRBD2 (6 bases). V lost 4 bases to trimming and J lost 8 bases, with 19 bases between them. Per the germline V gene, CDR1 is SGHNT and CDR2 is YENEEA. This CDR3 has 15 amino acids. The CDR3 protein is CASSSSGSIFGTQYF. The CDR3 DNA follows: TGTGCCAGCAGCTCGTCCGGGAGTATATTCGGTACGCAGTATTTT. Combining the CDR3 with reference TRBV11-3 and TRBJ2-3 gives the whole variable domain EAGVVQSPRYKIIEKKQPVAFWCNPISGHNTLYWYLQNLGQGPELLIRYENEEAVDDSQLPKDRFSAERLKGVDSTLKIQPAELGDSAVYLCASSSSGSIFGTQYFGPGTRLTVL.

The genes are TRBV15 and TRBJ1-5; possible D gene TRBD1, 6 bases. CDR3 size: 18 residues. Trimming removed 2 bases at V and 5 bases at J, with 22 bases between. The V gene's germline CDR1 is LNHNV and CDR2 YYDKDF (reference sequence). The CDR3 region is CATSRQGQGRLGDQPQHF. The CDR3 DNA reads TGTGCCACCAGCAGACAGGGGCAGGGGCGACTTGGTGATCAGCCCCAGCATTTT.

The chain is built from TRBV9 and TRBJ2-2; D uncertain. CDR1 SGDLS and CDR2 YYNGEE come from the germline V gene. The CDR3 extends over 15 amino acids. The V end lost 0 bases, the J end lost 2 bases, and 8 bases lay between the germline ends. The CDR3 DNA sequence: TGTGCCAGCAGCGTAGGGGGATCAAACACCGGGGAGCTGTTTTTT. The encoded protein is CASSVGGSNTGELFF.

The V gene is TRBV6-6, the J gene TRBJ2-5; the match to TRBD1 covers 11 bases. The germline V gene encodes CDR1 MNHNY and CDR2 SVGAGI (reference sequence). The CDR3 is 16 amino acids. Germline trimming cut 2 bases from V and 6 bases from J; bases unmatched to any gene: 8. CDR3 amino acids: CASSYGEGQGAQTQYF. CDR3 in DNA: TGTGCCAGCAGTTACGGGGAAGGACAGGGGGCTCAGACCCAGTACTTC.

The rearrangement uses TRBV30 and TRBJ2-7; no reliable D call. Trimming took off 0 bases at V and 4 bases at J, with 19 bases between the two ends. Germline V gene sequence: CDR1 GTSNPN, CDR2 SVGIG (reference sequence). The CDR3 has 16 residues. The CDR3 loop is CAWSVLFPTALYEQYF. CDR3 coding DNA: TGTGCCTGGAGTGTACTTTTTCCCACGGCCCTTTACGAGCAGTACTTC. Looking up the rest from reference TRBV30 and TRBJ2-7 gives the full variable domain: SQTIHQWPATLVQPVGSPLSLECTVEGTSNPNLYWYRQAAGRGLQLLFYSVGIGQISSEVPQNLSASRPQDRQFILSSKKLLLSDSGFYLCAWSVLFPTALYEQYFGPGTRLTVT.

The chain joins TRBV30 to TRBJ1-3, with D hard to call. Trimming took 4 bases from V and 0 from J, leaving 13 bases between them. Germline lookup yields CDR1 GTSNPN and CDR2 SVGIG (reference sequence). This CDR3 comprises 15 residues. CDR3 in DNA: TGTGCCTGGAATGAGTCCCCAAACTCTGGAAACACCATATATTTT. Residues: CAWNESPNSGNTIYF.

This chain uses TRBV4-3 with TRBJ2-7; D call uncertain. The ends were cut back, 1 base at V and 3 bases at J, with 4 bases in the middle. Germline V lookup: CDR1 LGHNA, CDR2 YSLEER. The CDR3 contains 12 residues. The CDR3 reads CASSQGGYEQYF. The CDR3 nucleotides read TGCGCCAGCAGCCAAGGGGGCTACGAGCAGTACTTC.

J is TRBJ2-5 and V is TRBV9; D gene ambiguous. This CDR3 contains 14 residues. CDR1 SGDLS and CDR2 YYNGEE come from the germline V gene. Trimming took 0 bases from V and 2 from J, leaving 8 bases between them. This CDR3 is CASSVGGLQETQYF. The CDR3 region has the DNA TGTGCCAGCAGCGTAGGCGGATTGCAAGAGACCCAGTACTTC.

CDR3 amino acids: CASSFSSYEQYF. The CDR3 DNA follows: TGTGCCAGCAGTTTCTCTTCCTACGAGCAGTACTTC. This chain uses TRBV28 with TRBJ2-7; D not certain. Germline V CDR1 and CDR2: MDHEN, SYDVKM. Trimming pared 3 bases from V and 1 base from J, leaving 4 bases between. This CDR3 has 12 amino acids.